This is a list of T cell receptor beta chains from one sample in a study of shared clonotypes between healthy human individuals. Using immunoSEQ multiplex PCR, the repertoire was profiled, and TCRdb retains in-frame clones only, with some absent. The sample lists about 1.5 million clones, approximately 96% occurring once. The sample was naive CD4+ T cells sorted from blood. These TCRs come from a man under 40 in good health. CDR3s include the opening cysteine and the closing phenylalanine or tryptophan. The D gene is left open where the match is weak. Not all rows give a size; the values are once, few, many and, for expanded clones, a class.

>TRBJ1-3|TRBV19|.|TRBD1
TGTGCCAGTACTTACAGGGGGAACGGAAACACCATATATTTT
CASTYRGNGNTIYF
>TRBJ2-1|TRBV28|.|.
TGTGCCAGCAGTTTACTCCAGGGTGAGCAGTTCTTC
CASSLLQGEQFF
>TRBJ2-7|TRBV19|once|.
TGTGCCAGTAGTCCAACCCTTGGGGCCTACGAGCAGTACTTC
CASSPTLGAYEQYF
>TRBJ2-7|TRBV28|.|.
TGTGCCAGCAGTTTAAATGGCAGGTATGGGAACGAGCAGTACTTC
CASSLNGRYGNEQYF
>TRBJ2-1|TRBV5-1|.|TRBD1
TGCGCCAGCAGCTCCCCCGGGACAGGGGGCGGGGATGAGCAGTTCTTC
CASSSPGTGGGDEQFF
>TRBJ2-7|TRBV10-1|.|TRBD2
TGCGCCAGCAGTGAAACTAGCGGGGCTAGCTCCTACGAGCAGTACTTC
CASSETSGASSYEQYF
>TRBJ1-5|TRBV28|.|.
TGTGCCAGCAGTTTTAAGTTCGGGGTTGGTCAGCCCCAGCATTTT
CASSFKFGVGQPQHF
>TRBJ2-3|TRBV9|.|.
TGTGCCAGCAGCGTAGACGTCGGGGCAGATACGCAGTATTTT
CASSVDVGADTQYF
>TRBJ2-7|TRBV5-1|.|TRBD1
TGCGCCAGCAGCTCTGGGACAGGTGAGTACGAGCAGTACTTC
CASSSGTGEYEQYF
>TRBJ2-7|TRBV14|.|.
TGTGCCAGCAGCCAGGACAGCCGGGAGCAGTACTTC
CASSQDSREQYF
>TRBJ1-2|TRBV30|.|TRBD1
TGTGCCTGGAGTACCCAGGGGGCGAACTATGGCTACACCTTC
CAWSTQGANYGYTF
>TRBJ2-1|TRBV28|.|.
TGTGCCAGCCGGGGTATGCCCTACAATGAGCAGTTCTTC
CASRGMPYNEQFF
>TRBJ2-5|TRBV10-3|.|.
TGTGCCATCAGTGAGTCTCTGACTAGGCAAGAGACCCAGTACTTC
CAISESLTRQETQYF
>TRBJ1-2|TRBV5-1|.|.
TGCGCCAGCAGCGGCGGCGTCTATGGCTACACCTTC
CASSGGVYGYTF
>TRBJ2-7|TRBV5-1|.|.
TGCGCCAGCAGCTTGCTCTCTCTGGGGACTGCCCCCTACGAGCAGTACTTC
CASSLLSLGTAPYEQYF
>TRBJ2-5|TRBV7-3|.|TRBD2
TGTGCCAGCAGCAATCCGGGACTAGCGGGAACGGAGACCCAGTACTTC
CASSNPGLAGTETQYF
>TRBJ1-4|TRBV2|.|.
TGTGCCAGCAGTGTGACAGGCGGTGAAAAACTGTTTTTT
CASSVTGGEKLFF
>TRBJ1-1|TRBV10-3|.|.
TGTGCCATCAGTGATAAGGCGGGGACTGAAGCTTTCTTT
CAISDKAGTEAFF
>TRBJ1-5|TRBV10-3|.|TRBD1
TGTGCCATCAGTGAGTCCCCTGGGACAGCGAATCAGCCCCAGCATTTT
CAISESPGTANQPQHF
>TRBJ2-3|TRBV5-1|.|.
TGCGCCAGCCAGGTCACAGATACGCAGTATTTT
CASQVTDTQYF
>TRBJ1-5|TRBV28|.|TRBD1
TGTGCCAGCCACCTTCCAGGGGGCGGTCAGCCCCAGCATTTT
CASHLPGGGQPQHF
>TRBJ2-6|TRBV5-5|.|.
TGTGCCAGCAGCTTGGGTGGAGGGAGCTCTGGGGCCAACGTCCTGACTTTC
CASSLGGGSSGANVLTF
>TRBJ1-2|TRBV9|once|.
TGTGCCAGCAGCGTAGTATCACGGGGGGCGAACTATGGCTACACCTTC
CASSVVSRGANYGYTF
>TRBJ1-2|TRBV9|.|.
TGTGCCAGCAGCCGACCGGGTGACTCCTTTCCCTACACCTTC
CASSRPGDSFPYTF
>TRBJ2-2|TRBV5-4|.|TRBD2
TGTGCCAGCAGCTTTGCGGGAGTTTCAACCGGGGAGCTGTTTTTT
CASSFAGVSTGELFF
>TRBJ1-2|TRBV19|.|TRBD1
TGTGCCAGTAGTATACTACAGGGGTTTGGCTACACCTTC
CASSILQGFGYTF
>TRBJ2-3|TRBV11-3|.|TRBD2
TGTGCCAGCAGCTCGGGACTAGCGGGAGGCACAGATACGCAGTATTTT
CASSSGLAGGTDTQYF
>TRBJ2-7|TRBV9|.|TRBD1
TGTGCCAGCAGCGTAGGTCTAAGGACAGGGGGCATCGAGCAGTACTTC
CASSVGLRTGGIEQYF
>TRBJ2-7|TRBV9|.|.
TGTGCCAGCAGCCCCCTGCCCGGCTTTAACTACGAGCAGTACTTC
CASSPLPGFNYEQYF
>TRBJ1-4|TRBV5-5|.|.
TGTGCCAGCAGCTTGAAAAGGTTGGAGGGAACTAATGAAAAACTGTTTTTT
CASSLKRLEGTNEKLFF
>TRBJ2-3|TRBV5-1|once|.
TGCGCCAGCAGCCCAGGAGTCACAGATACGCAGTATTTT
CASSPGVTDTQYF
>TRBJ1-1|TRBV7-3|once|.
TGTGCCAGCAGACGGAGTTCAAACACTGAAGCTTTCTTT
CASRRSSNTEAFF
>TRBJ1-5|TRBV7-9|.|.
TGTGCCAGCAGCTTAGGCGGCAACGTCCGCCCAGAGCAGCCCCAGCATTTT
CASSLGGNVRPEQPQHF
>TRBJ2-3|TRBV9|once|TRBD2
TGTGCCAGCAGCGTAGGTTTAGCGGGAGTAGAAAATACGCAGTATTTT
CASSVGLAGVENTQYF
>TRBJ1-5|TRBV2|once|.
TGTGCCAGCAGTGAATTGTATGGGAACAGCGAGCCCCAGCATTTT
CASSELYGNSEPQHF
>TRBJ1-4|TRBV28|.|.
TGTGCCAGCAGGACAGGTGGGAGTAATGAAAAACTGTTTTTT
CASRTGGSNEKLFF
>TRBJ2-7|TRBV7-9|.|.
TGTGCCAGCAGCCCGGACTCCCTCGAGCAGTACTTC
CASSPDSLEQYF
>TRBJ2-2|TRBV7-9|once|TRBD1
TGTGCCAGCAGCTTAGGGGACAGGACGAACACCGGGGAGCTGTTTTTT
CASSLGDRTNTGELFF
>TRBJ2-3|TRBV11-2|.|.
TGTGCCAGCAGCCCGGGTATTGTGGCTCCCACAGATACGCAGTATTTT
CASSPGIVAPTDTQYF
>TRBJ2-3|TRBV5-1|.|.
TGCGCCAGCAGTGGTGTTGGTACTAGCACAGATACGCAGTATTTT
CASSGVGTSTDTQYF
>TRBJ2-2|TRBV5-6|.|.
TGTGCCAGCAGCACACCGGGACGGCCGCGGGACACCGGGGAGCTGTTTTTT
CASSTPGRPRDTGELFF
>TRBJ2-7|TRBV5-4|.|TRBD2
TGTGCCAGCAGCGCGGGTAGCGGGAGATACGAGCAGTACTTC
CASSAGSGRYEQYF
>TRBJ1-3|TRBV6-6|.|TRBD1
TGTGCCAGCAGTTACGGGACAGTCAGATCTGGAAACACCATATATTTT
CASSYGTVRSGNTIYF
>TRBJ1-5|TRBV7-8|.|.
TGTGCCAGCAGCTTTTCAGGGTTGGATCAGCCCCAGCATTTT
CASSFSGLDQPQHF
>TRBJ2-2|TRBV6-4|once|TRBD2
TGTGCCAGCCGGCGGGGGACGAACACCGGGGAGCTGTTTTTT
CASRRGTNTGELFF
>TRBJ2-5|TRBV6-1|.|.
TGTGCCAGCAGTGAAGTTGAGACCCAGTACTTC
CASSEVETQYF
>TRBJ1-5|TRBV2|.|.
TGTGCCAGCAGTCCCATACTCAATCAGCCCCAGCATTTT
CASSPILNQPQHF
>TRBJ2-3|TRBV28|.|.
TGTGCCAGCAGTTTGTCCGGGACGGCCCTCACAGATACGCAGTATTTT
CASSLSGTALTDTQYF
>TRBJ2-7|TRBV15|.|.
TGTGCCACCAGCAGAGAAGGCCTAACCCTGTACGAGCAGTACTTC
CATSREGLTLYEQYF